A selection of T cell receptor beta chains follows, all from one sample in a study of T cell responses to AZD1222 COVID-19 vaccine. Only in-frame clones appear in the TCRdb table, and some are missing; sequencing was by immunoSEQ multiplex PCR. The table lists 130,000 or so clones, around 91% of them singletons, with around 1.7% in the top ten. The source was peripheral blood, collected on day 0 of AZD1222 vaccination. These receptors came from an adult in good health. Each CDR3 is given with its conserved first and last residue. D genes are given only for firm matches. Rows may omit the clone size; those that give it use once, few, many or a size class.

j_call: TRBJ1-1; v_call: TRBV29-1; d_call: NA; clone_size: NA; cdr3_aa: CSYRDTEAFF; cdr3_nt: TGCAGCTATAGGGACACTGAAGCTTTCTTT
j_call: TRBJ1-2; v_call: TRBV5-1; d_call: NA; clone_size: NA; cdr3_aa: CASSLAIPNYGYTF; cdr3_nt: TGCGCCAGCAGCTTGGCCATCCCTAACTATGGCTACACCTTC
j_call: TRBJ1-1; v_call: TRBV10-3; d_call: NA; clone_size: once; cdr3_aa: CAITDGLNTEAFF; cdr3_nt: TGTGCCATCACCGACGGACTGAACACTGAAGCTTTCTTT
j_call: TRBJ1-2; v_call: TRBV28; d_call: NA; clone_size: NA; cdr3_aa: CASSRQLYGYTF; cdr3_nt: TGTGCCAGCAGTCGACAACTCTATGGCTACACCTTC
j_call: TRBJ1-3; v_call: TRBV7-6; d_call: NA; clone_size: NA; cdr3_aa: CASSSGASGNTIYF; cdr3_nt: TGTGCCAGCAGCTCAGGGGCCTCTGGAAACACCATATATTTT
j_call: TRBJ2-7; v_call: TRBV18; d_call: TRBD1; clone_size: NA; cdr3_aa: CASSPRDSSYEQYF; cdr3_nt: TGTGCCAGCTCACCTCGGGACAGCTCCTACGAGCAGTACTTC
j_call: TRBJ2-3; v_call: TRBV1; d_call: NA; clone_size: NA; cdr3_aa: CTSSFSLPSGLRIDTQYF; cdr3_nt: TGCACCAGCAGCTTTTCCCTCCCTAGCGGGCTGCGCATAGATACGCAGTATTTT
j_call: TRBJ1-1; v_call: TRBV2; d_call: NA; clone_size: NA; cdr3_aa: CASKMDQNTEAFF; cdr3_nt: TGTGCCAGCAAAATGGATCAGAACACTGAAGCTTTCTTT
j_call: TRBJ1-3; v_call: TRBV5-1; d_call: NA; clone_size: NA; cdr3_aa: CASSPRDSGNTIYF; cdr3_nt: TGCGCCAGCAGCCCAAGGGACTCTGGAAACACCATATATTTT
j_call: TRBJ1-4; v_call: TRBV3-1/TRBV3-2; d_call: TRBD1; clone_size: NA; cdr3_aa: CASSRGQGLEKLFF; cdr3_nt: TGTGCCAGCAGCCGGGGACAGGGCCTGGAAAAACTGTTTTTT
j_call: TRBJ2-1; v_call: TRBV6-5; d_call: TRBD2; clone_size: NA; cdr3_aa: CASTDRGVNEQFF; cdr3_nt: TGTGCCAGCACCGACCGGGGGGTGAATGAGCAGTTCTTC
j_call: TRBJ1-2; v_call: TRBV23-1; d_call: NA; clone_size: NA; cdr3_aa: CASNYRRSNYGYTF; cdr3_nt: TGCGCCAGCAATTACAGGAGAAGTAACTATGGCTACACCTTC
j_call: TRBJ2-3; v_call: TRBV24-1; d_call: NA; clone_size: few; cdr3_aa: CATSGSTDTQYF; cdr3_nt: TGTGCCACCAGTGGTAGCACAGATACGCAGTATTTT
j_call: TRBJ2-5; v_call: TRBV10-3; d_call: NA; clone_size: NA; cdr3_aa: CAISARQQETQYF; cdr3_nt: TGTGCCATCAGTGCTAGACAGCAAGAGACCCAGTACTTC
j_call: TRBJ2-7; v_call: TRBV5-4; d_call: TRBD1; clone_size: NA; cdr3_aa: CASSLAAGQEGYEQYF; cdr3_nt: TGTGCCAGCAGCTTGGCCGCGGGACAGGAGGGCTACGAGCAGTACTTC
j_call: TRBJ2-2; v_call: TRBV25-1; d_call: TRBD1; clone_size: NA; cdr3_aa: CASSEPGTGRGELFF; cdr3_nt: TGTGCCAGCAGTGAACCCGGGACAGGACGCGGGGAGCTGTTTTTT
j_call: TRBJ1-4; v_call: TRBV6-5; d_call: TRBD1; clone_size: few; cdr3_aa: CASTIQGETNEKLFF; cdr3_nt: TGTGCCAGCACCATCCAGGGGGAGACTAATGAAAAACTGTTTTTT
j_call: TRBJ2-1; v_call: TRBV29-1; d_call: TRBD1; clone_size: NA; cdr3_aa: CSVRQGLSRYNEQFF; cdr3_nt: TGCAGCGTTCGACAGGGCCTCTCCAGGTACAATGAGCAGTTCTTC
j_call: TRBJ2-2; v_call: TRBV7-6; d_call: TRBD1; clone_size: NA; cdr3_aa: CASSARQGFTNTGELFF; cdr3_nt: TGTGCCAGCAGCGCCCGACAGGGCTTCACGAACACCGGGGAGCTGTTTTTT
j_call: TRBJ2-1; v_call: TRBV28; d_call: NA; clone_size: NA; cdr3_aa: CASGIEPLVSEQFF; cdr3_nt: TGTGCCAGCGGGATAGAGCCCCTGGTGAGTGAGCAGTTCTTC
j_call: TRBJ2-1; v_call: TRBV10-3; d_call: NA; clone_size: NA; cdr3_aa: CATSGKTNMYNEQFF; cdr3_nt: TGTGCCACCAGTGGAAAGACAAACATGTACAATGAGCAGTTCTTC
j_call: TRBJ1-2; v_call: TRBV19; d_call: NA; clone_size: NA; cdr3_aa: CASSILETNYGYTF; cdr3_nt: TGTGCCAGTAGTATTTTGGAGACTAACTATGGCTACACCTTC
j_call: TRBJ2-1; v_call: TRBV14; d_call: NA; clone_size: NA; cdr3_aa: CASSQDGWARSSYNEQFF; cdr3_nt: TGTGCCAGCAGCCAAGATGGTTGGGCAAGGAGCTCCTACAATGAGCAGTTCTTC
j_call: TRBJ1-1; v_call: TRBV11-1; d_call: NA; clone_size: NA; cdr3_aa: CASSFEGMGNTEAFF; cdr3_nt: TGTGCCAGCAGCTTTGAGGGTATGGGGAACACTGAAGCTTTCTTT
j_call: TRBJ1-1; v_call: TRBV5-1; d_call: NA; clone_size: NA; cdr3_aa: CASSLALGEGTEAFF; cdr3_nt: TGCGCCAGCAGCTTGGCCCTGGGGGAGGGGACTGAAGCTTTCTTT
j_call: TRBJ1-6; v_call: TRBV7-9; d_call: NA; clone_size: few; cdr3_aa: CASSSLALGDSPLHF; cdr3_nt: TGTGCCAGCAGCTCACTGGCTCTGGGGGATTCACCCCTCCACTTT
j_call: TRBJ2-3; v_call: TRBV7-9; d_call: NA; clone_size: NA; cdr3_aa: CASSLILQPTDTQYF; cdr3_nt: TGTGCCAGCAGCTTAATTTTGCAGCCTACAGATACGCAGTATTTT
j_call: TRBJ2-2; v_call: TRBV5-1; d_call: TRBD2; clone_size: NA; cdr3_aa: CASSSLAGAGTGELFF; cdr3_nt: TGCGCCAGCAGCTCACTAGCGGGGGCGGGCACCGGGGAGCTGTTTTTT
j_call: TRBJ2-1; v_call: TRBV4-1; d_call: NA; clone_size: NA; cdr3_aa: CASSRGLVSSYNEQFF; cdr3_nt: TGCGCCAGCAGCCGAGGACTCGTAAGCTCCTACAATGAGCAGTTCTTC
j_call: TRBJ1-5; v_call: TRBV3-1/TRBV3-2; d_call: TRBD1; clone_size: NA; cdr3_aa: CASAGTGRQPQHF; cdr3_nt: TGTGCCAGTGCCGGGACAGGGAGGCAGCCCCAGCATTTT
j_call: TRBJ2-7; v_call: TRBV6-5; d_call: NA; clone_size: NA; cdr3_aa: CASRADLGEQYF; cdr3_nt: TGTGCCAGCAGGGCGGACCTGGGGGAGCAGTACTTC
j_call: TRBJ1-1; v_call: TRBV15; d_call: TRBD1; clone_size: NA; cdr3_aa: CATRRNRGPNTEAFF; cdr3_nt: TGTGCCACCCGGCGGAACAGGGGGCCGAACACTGAAGCTTTCTTT
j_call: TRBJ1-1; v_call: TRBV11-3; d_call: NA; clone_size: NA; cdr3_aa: CASSLRHTEAFF; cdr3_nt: TGTGCCAGCAGCTTAAGGCACACTGAAGCTTTCTTT
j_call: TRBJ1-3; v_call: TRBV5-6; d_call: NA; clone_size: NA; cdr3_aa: CASKVRSSGNTIYF; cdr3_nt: TGTGCCAGCAAGGTCCGAAGCTCTGGAAACACCATATATTTT
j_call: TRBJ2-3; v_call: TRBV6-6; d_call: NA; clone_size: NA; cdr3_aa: CASSWSGGADTQYF; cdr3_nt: TGTGCCAGCAGTTGGTCAGGGGGGGCAGATACGCAGTATTTT
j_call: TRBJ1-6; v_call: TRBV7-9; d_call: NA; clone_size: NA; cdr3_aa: CASSADMGAPLHF; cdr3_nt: TGTGCCAGCAGCGCGGACATGGGGGCCCCCCTCCACTTT
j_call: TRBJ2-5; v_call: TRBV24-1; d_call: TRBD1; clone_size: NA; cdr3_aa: CATSDDRDRPFTQYF; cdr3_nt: TGTGCCACCAGTGATGACCGGGACAGGCCCTTTACTCAGTACTTC
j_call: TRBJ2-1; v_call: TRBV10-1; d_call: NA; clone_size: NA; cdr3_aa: CASSVTGINEQFF; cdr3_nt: TGCGCCAGCAGTGTTACGGGAATCAATGAGCAGTTCTTC
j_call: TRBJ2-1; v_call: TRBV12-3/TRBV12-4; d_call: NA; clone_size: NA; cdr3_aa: CASSPQDNEQFF; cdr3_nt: TGTGCCAGCAGTCCACAGGACAATGAGCAGTTCTTC
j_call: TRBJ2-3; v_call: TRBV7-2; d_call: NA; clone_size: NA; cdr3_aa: CASSLRGDDSTDTQYF; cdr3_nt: TGTGCCAGCAGCTTAAGAGGGGATGATAGCACAGATACGCAGTATTTT
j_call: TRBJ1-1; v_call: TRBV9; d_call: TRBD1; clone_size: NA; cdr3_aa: CASSANRGPNPNTEAFF; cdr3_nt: TGTGCCAGCAGCGCGAACAGGGGCCCGAACCCGAACACTGAAGCTTTCTTT
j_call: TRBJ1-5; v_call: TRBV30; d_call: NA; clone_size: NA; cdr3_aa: CAWSSGGDQPQHF; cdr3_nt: TGTGCCTGGAGTTCTGGAGGGGATCAGCCCCAGCATTTT
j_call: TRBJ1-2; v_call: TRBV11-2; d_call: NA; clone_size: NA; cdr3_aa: CASSSETGLVYGYTF; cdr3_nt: TGTGCCAGCAGCTCTGAAACAGGGTTGGTCTATGGCTACACCTTC
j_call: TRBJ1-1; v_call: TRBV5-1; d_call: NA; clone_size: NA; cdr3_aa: CASSWTERNTEAFF; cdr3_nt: TGCGCCAGCAGCTGGACAGAGAGGAACACTGAAGCTTTCTTT